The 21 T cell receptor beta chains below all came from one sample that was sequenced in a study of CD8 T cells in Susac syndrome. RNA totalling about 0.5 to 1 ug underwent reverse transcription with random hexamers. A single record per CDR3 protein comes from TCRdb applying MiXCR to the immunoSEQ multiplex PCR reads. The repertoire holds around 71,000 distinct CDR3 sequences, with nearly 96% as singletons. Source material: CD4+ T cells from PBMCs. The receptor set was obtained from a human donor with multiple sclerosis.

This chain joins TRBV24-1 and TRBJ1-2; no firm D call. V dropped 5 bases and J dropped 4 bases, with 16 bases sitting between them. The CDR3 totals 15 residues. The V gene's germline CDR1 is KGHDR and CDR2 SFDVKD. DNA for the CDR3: TGTGCCACCAGTGGACCCGGCCTCACCGGCTATGGCTACACCTTC. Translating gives CATSGPGLTGYGYTF.

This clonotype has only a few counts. The CDR3 here is CSVEADSSGTQYF. Written as DNA, the CDR3 is TGCAGCGTTGAAGCCGACAGTTCCGGGACGCAGTATTTT. The V and J genes are TRBV29-1 and TRBJ2-3; tentatively, D is TRBD1 (5 bases). The CDR3 runs to 13 residues. The germline gives CDR1 SQVTM, CDR2 ANQGSEA. Between the trimmed V and J ends, which lost 1 base and 9 bases, there was a span of 14 bases.

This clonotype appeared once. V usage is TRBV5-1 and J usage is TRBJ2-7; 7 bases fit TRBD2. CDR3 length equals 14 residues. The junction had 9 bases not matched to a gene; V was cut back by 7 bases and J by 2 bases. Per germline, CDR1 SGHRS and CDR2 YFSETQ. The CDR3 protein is CASDRGDNTYEQYF. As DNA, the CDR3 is TGCGCCAGCGACCGGGGGGATAATACCTACGAGCAGTACTTC.

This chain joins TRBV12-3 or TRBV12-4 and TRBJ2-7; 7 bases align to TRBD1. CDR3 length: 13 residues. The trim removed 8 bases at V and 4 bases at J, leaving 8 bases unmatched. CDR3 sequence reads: CASGQQGPYEQYF. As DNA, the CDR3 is TGTGCCAGCGGACAACAGGGGCCATACGAGCAGTACTTC.

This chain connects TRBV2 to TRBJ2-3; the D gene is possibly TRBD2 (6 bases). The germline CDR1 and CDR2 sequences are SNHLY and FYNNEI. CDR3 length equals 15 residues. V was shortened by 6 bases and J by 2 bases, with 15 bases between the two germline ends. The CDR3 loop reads CASSGSGPNTDTQYF. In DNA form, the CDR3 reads TGTGCCAGCAGCGGGAGCGGGCCAAACACAGATACGCAGTATTTT.

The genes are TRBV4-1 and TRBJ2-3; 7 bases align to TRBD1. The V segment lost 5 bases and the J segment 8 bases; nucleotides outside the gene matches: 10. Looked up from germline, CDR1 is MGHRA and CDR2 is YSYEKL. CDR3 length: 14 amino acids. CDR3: CASSEGRGRGTQYF. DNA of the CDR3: TGCGCCAGCAGCGAAGGAAGGGGGCGTGGTACGCAGTATTTT.

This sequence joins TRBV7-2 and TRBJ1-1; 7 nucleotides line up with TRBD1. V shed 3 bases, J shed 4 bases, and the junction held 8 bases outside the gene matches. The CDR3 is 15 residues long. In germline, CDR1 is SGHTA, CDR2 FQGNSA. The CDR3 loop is CASSFRQGYGTEAFF. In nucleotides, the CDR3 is TGTGCCAGCAGCTTCCGACAGGGCTATGGCACTGAAGCTTTCTTT.

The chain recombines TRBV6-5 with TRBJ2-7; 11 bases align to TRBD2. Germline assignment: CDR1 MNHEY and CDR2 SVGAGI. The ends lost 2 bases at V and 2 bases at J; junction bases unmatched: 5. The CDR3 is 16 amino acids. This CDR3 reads CASSYGTSGGPYEQYF. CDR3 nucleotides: TGTGCCAGCAGTTACGGCACTAGCGGGGGCCCCTACGAGCAGTACTTC.

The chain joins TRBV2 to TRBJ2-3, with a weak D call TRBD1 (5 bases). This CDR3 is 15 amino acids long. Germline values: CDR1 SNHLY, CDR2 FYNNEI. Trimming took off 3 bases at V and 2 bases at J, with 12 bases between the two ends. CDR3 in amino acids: CASSDATAHTDTQYF. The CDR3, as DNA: TGTGCCAGCAGTGATGCGACAGCACACACAGATACGCAGTATTTT.

This CDR3 reads CASSLSTSGNTIYF. CDR3 sequence (DNA): TGTGCCAGCAGCTTATCAACCTCTGGAAACACCATATATTTT. The V gene is TRBV7-2, the J gene TRBJ1-3; D is ambiguous. The ends were cut back, 2 bases at V and 0 bases at J, with 5 bases in the middle. The CDR3 totals 14 residues. Germline CDR1 is SGHTA and CDR2 is FQGNSA.

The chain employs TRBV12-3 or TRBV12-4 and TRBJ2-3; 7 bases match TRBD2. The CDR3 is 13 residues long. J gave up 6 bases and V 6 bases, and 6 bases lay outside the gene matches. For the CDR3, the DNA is TGTGCCAGCAGCTACTCCGGGGGGGATACGCAGTATTTT. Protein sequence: CASSYSGGDTQYF.

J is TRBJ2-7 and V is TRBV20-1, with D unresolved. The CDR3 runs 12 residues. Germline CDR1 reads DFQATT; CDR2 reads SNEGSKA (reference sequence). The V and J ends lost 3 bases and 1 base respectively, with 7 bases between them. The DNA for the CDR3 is TGCAGTGCTAGTTCAGCTTCCTACGAGCAGTACTTC. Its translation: CSASSASYEQYF.

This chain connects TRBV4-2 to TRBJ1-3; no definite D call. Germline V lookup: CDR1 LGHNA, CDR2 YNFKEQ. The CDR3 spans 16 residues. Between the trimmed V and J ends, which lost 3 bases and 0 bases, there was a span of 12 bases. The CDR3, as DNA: TGTGCCAGCAGCCAGACTGGGCTAGTCTCTGGAAACACCATATATTTT. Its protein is CASSQTGLVSGNTIYF.

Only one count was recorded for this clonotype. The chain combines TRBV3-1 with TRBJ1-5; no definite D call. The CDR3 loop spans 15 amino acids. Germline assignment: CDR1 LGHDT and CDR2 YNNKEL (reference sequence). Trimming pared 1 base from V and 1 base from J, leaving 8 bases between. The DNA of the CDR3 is TGTGCCAGCAGCCAAGGGACGCTCAGCAATCAGCCCCAGCATTTT. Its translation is CASSQGTLSNQPQHF.

In nucleotides, the CDR3 is TGTGCCAGTAGTCGGTCCGGGGACAGGTCCTACGAGCAGTACTTC. Translated: CASSRSGDRSYEQYF. This sequence joins TRBV19 and TRBJ2-7; 8 bases fit TRBD1. After removal of 5 bases from V and 1 base from J, the junction contained 7 bases not matched to a gene. The length of the CDR3 is 15 residues. Germline V gives CDR1 LNHDA, CDR2 SQIVND (reference sequence).

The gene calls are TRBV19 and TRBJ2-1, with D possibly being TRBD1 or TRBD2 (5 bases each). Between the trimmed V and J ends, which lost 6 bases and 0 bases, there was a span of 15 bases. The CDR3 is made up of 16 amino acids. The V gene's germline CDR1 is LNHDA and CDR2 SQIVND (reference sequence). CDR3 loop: CASRGTSTLSYNEQFF. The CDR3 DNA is TGTGCCAGTAGGGGGACGAGTACCCTCTCCTACAATGAGCAGTTCTTC. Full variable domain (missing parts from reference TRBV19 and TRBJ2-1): DGGITQSPKYLFRKEGQNVTLSCEQNLNHDAMYWYRQDPGQGLRLIYYSQIVNDFQKGDIAEGYSVSREKKESFPLTVTSAQKNPTAFYLCASRGTSTLSYNEQFFGPGTRLTVL.

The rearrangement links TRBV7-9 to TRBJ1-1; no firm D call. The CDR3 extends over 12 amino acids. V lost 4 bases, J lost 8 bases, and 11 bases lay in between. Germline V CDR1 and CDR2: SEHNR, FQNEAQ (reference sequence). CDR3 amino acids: CASSSLGPEAFF. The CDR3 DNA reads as TGTGCCAGCAGCTCTCTGGGCCCAGAAGCTTTCTTT.

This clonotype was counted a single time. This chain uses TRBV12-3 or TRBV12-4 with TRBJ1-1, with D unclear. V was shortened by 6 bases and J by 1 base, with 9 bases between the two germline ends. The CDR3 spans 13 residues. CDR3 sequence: CASSFVENTEAFF. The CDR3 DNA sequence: TGTGCCAGCAGCTTTGTCGAGAACACTGAAGCTTTCTTT.

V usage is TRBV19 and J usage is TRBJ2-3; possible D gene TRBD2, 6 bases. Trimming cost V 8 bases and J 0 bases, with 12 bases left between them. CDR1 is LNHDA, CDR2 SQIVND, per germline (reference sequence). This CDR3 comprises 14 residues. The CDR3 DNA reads TGTGCCAGTTCCTGGCGGGGAAGCACAGATACGCAGTATTTT. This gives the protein CASSWRGSTDTQYF.

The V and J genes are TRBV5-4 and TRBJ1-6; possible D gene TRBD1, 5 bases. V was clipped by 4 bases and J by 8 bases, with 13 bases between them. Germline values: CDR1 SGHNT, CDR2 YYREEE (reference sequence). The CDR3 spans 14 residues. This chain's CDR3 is CASSPAQGDSPLHF. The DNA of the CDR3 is TGTGCCAGCAGCCCTGCTCAGGGCGATTCACCCCTCCACTTT.

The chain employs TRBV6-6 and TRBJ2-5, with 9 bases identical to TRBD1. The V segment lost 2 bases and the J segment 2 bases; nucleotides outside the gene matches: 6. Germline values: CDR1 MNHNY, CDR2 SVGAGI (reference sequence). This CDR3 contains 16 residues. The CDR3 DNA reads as TGTGCCAGCAGTTACGGGACAGGGTTTTCGCAAGAGACCCAGTACTTC. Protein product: CASSYGTGFSQETQYF.